Presented here are 9 T cell receptor beta chains from one specimen sequenced in a study of T cell responses to AZD1222 COVID-19 vaccine. The protocol was immunoSEQ multiplex PCR, while the TCRdb copy is restricted to in-frame clones and leaves out a portion. The table records some 130,000 clones, roughly 92% of them present only once. Source: peripheral blood, taken 28 days after the second AZD1222 dose. These receptor sequences come from an adult who received the AZD1222 COVID-19 vaccine.

This clone was recorded only once. The chain is built from TRBV5-1 and TRBJ2-2; no firm D call. Trimming took off 1 base at V and 2 bases at J, with 9 bases between the two ends. This CDR3 region has 15 residues. The V gene's germline CDR1 is SGHRS and CDR2 YFSETQ. The CDR3 nucleotides read TGCGCCAGCAGCTTGTTCAACATCAACACCGGGGAGCTGTTTTTT. Its translation: CASSLFNINTGELFF.

This chain uses TRBV11-3 with TRBJ2-7, with 7 bases identical to TRBD1. The CDR3 has 14 residues. Germline V gene data show CDR1 as SGHNT and CDR2 as YENEEA. V gave up 1 base and J gave up 8 bases; unmatched junction bases: 8. CDR3 sequence: CASSLGGTVKQQYF. CDR3 in DNA: TGTGCCAGCAGCTTAGGGGGGACAGTGAAACAGCAGTACTTC.

The chain couples TRBV28 to TRBJ2-3; D gene uncertain. CDR3 size: 16 residues. The germline V and J ends were trimmed by 6 bases and 0 bases, with 16 bases remaining between them. The germline gives CDR1 MDHEN, CDR2 SYDVKM. The CDR3 loop reads CASSLWAFPSTDTQYF. CDR3 bases: TGTGCCAGCAGCCTCTGGGCCTTTCCTAGCACAGATACGCAGTATTTT. The full variable domain, its missing parts supplied by reference TRBV28 and TRBJ2-3, is DVKVTQSSRYLVKRTGEKVFLECVQDMDHENMFWYRQDPGLGLRLIYFSYDVKMKEKGDIPEGYSVSREKKERFSLILESASTNQTSMYLCASSLWAFPSTDTQYFGPGTRLTVL.

The V call is TRBV6-5, the J call TRBJ2-7; D assignment may be TRBD1 or TRBD2 (7 bases each). CDR3 length: 15 amino acids. Germline CDR1 MNHEY, CDR2 SVGAGI. The ends were cut back, 6 bases at V and 2 bases at J, with 17 bases in the middle. CDR3 protein: CASSRDREGTYEQYF. CDR3 DNA: TGTGCCAGCAGCCGTGACAGGGAGGGTACCTACGAGCAGTACTTC.

This clone turned up a few times. The genes are TRBV19 and TRBJ1-2; weak D call: TRBD1 (6 bases). Germline CDR1 LNHDA, CDR2 SQIVND (reference sequence). The CDR3 covers 13 residues. Trimming left V 5 bases short and J 4 bases short, with 11 bases between. DNA of the CDR3: TGTGCCAGTAGTCGACAGGCCACCTATGGCTACACCTTC. Encoded protein: CASSRQATYGYTF.

In its sample, this clone was seen once. The V call is TRBV7-9, the J call TRBJ2-1; TRBD2 is a possible D gene (6 bases). The germline CDR1 and CDR2 sequences are SEHNR and FQNEAQ (reference sequence). Trimming took 4 bases from V and 6 from J, leaving 7 bases between them. The CDR3 extends over 12 amino acids. The CDR3 loop is CASSSTSNEQFF. The CDR3 bases are TGTGCCAGCAGCTCGACTAGCAATGAGCAGTTCTTC.

In the case of this clone: One end of the junction is discordant with germline, which a read error may explain. The V gene is TRBV11-3, the J gene TRBJ1-1, with D hard to call. This CDR3 comprises 13 residues. CDR1 is SGHNT and CDR2 is YENEEA in the germline V gene. CDR3 region: CASSLDRNTEAFF. The CDR3 bases are TGTGCCAGCAGCCTAGACCGGAACACTGAAGCTTTCTTT.

The V and J genes are TRBV7-2 and TRBJ1-4; D is undetermined. The CDR3 spans 14 residues. Per germline, CDR1 SGHTA and CDR2 FQGNSA. V was clipped by 1 base and J by 3 bases, with 6 bases between them. The CDR3 region is CASSLELANEKLFF. As DNA, the CDR3 is TGTGCCAGCAGCTTAGAACTGGCTAATGAAAAACTGTTTTTT. Based on the CDR3 plus reference TRBV7-2 and TRBJ1-4, the full variable domain is GAGVSQSPSNKVTEKGKDVELRCDPISGHTALYWYRQSLGQGLEFLIYFQGNSAPDKSGLPSDRFSAERTGGSVSTLTIQRTQQEDSAVYLCASSLELANEKLFFGSGTQLSVL.

This clone occurred once. The V call is TRBV3-1 (or the pseudogene TRBV3-2), the J call TRBJ2-7, with a weak D call TRBD2 (6 bases). Germline V gene lookup returns CDR1 LGHDT and CDR2 YNNKEL (reference sequence). This CDR3 has 15 residues. Between the trimmed V and J ends, which lost 1 base and 2 bases, there was a span of 12 bases. DNA for the CDR3: TGTGCCAGCAGCCAAGGAATTGGGAGGCCCTACGAGCAGTACTTC. This encodes CASSQGIGRPYEQYF.